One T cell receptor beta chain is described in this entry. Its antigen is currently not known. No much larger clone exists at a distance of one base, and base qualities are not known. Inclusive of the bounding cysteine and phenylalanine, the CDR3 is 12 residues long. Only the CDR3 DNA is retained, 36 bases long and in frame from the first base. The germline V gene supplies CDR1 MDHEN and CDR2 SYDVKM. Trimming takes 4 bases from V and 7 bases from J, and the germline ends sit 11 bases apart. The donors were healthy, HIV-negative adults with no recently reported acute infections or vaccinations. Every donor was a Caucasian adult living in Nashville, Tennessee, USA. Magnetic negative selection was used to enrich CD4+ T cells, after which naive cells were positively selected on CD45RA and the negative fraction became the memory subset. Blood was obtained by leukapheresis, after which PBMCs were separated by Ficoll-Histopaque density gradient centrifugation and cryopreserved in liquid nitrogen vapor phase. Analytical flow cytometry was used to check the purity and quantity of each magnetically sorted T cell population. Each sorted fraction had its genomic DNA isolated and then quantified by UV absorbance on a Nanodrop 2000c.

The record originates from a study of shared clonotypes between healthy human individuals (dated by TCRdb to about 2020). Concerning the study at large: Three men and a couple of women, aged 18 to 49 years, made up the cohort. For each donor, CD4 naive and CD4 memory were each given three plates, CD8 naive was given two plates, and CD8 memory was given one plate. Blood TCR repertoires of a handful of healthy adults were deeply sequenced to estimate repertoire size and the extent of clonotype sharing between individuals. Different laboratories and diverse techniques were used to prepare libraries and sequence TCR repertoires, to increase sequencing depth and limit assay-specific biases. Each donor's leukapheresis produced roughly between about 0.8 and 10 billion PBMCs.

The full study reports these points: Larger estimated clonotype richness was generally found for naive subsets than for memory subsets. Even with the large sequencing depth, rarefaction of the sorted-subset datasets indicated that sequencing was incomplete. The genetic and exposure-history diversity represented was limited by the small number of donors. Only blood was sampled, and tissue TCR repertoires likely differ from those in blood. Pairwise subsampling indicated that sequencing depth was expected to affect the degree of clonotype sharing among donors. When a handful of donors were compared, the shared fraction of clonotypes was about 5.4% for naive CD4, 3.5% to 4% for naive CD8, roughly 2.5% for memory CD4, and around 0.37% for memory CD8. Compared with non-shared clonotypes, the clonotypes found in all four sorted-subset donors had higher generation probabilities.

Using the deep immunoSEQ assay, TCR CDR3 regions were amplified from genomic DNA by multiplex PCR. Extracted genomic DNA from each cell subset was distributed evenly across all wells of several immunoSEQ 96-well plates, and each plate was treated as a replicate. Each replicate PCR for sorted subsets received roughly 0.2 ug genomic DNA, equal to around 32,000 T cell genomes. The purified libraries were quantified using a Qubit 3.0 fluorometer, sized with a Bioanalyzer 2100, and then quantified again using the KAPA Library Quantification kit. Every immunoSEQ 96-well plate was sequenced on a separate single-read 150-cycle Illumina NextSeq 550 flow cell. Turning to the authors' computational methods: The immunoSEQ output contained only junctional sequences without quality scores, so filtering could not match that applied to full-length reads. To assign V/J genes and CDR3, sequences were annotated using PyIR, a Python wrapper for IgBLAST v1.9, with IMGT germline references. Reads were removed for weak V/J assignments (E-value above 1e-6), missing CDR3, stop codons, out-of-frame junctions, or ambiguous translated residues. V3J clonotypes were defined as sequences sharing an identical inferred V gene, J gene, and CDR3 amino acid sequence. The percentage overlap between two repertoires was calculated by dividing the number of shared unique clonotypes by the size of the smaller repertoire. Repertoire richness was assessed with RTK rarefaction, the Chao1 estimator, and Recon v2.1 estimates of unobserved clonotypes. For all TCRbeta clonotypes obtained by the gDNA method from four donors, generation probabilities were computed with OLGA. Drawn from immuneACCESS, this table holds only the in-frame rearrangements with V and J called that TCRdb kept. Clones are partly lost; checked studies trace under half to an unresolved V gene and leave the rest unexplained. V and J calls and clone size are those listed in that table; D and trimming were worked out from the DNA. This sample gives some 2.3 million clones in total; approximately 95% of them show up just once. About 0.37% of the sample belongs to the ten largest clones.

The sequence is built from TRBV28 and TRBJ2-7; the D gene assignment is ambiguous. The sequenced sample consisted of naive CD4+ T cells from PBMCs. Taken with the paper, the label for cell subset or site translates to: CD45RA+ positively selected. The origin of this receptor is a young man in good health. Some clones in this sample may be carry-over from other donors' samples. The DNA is TGTGCCAGCAGTTCCCTCATGGTTGAGCAGTACTTC. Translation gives CASSSLMVEQYF.